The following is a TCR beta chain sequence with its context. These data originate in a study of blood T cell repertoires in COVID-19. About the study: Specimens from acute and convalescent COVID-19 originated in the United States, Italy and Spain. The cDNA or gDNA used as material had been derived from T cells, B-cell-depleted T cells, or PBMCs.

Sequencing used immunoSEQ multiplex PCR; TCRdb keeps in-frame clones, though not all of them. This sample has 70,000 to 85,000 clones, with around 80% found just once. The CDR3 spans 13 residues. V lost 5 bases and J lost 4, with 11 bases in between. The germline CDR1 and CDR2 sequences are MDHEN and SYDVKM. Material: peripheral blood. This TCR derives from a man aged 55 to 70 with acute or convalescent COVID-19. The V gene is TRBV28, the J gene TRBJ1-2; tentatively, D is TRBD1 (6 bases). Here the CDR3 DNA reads TGTGCCAGCAGTCCCGGACAGACCTATGGCTACACCTTC. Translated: CASSPGQTYGYTF.